The 9 T cell receptor beta chains presented below share a single source sample, sequenced in a study of shared clonotypes between healthy human individuals. Sequencing was performed with immunoSEQ multiplex PCR; in TCRdb, only in-frame clones are kept and a portion is missing. The table lists about 2.3 million clones, under 95% of them singletons. The material sequenced was naive CD4+ T cells from PBMCs. Subset defined: CD45RA+ positively selected. The source of these receptors is a man younger than 35 in good health. Some clones in this sample may be carry-over from other donors' samples.

The chain links TRBV6-5 to TRBJ1-2, with D unclear. CDR1 and CDR2 (germline): MNHEY, SVGAGI. The length of the CDR3 is 14 residues. V was cut by 0 bases and J by 1 base, with 6 bases left in between. CDR3 loop: CASSYSQVNYGYTF. DNA of the CDR3: TGTGCCAGCAGTTACTCGCAAGTTAACTATGGCTACACCTTC.

This rearrangement joins TRBV30 to TRBJ1-6; D call uncertain. V was pared by 1 base and J by 9 bases, with 10 bases between. Germline CDR1 GTSNPN, CDR2 SVGIG (reference sequence). The CDR3 is 13 residues long. The DNA for the CDR3 is TGTGCCTGGAGTGCTGAGGGCGGTTCACCCCTCCACTTT. It encodes CAWSAEGGSPLHF.

Worth noting for this clone: This sample includes further DNA sequences coding for the same CDR3. The V and J genes are TRBV28 and TRBJ2-7; D gene ambiguous. The CDR3 extends over 12 amino acids. V lost 4 bases and J lost 4, with 8 bases in between. CDR1 is MDHEN, CDR2 SYDVKM, per germline. The CDR3 reads CASSSPRYEQYF. DNA for the CDR3: TGTGCCAGCAGTTCCCCGAGGTACGAGCAGTACTTC. The variable domain in full, completed from reference TRBV28 and TRBJ2-7, reads DVKVTQSSRYLVKRTGEKVFLECVQDMDHENMFWYRQDPGLGLRLIYFSYDVKMKEKGDIPEGYSVSREKKERFSLILESASTNQTSMYLCASSSPRYEQYFGPGTRLTVT.

This clone was seen only a few times. This rearrangement joins TRBV2 to TRBJ2-2; 8 positions agree with TRBD2. Germline loops: CDR1 SNHLY, CDR2 FYNNEI. The CDR3 covers 14 residues. The V gene end was trimmed by 8 bases and the J gene end by 2 bases; junction bases not matched to a gene: 4. The CDR3 DNA sequence: TGTGCCAGCCGGATAGCGGGAAACACCGGGGAGCTGTTTTTT. It codes for CASRIAGNTGELFF.

The chain is built from TRBV18 and TRBJ2-7; unclear D gene. The CDR3 runs 13 residues. Trimming stripped 1 base from V and 3 bases from J, with 7 bases between. Germline CDR1 KGHSH, CDR2 LQKENI. Here the CDR3 reads CASSPLMGYEQYF. As DNA, the CDR3 is TGTGCCAGCTCACCACTAATGGGCTACGAGCAGTACTTC.

This clone was seen just once. J is TRBJ2-1 and V is TRBV5-1; the match to TRBD2 covers 9 bases. V shed 7 bases, J shed 6 bases, and the junction held 11 bases outside the gene matches. The CDR3 has 15 amino acids. Germline-derived CDR1 and CDR2 are SGHRS and YFSETQ. The CDR3 region has the DNA TGCGCCAGCTATTGGAAAGCGGGAGGTCCCAATGAGCAGTTCTTC. As protein: CASYWKAGGPNEQFF.

The J gene is TRBJ2-7, the V gene TRBV14; possibly TRBD1 for D (7 bases). Trimming took 4 bases from V and 6 from J, leaving 16 bases between them. Looked up from germline, CDR1 is SGHDN and CDR2 is FVKESK. This CDR3 has 14 amino acids. The CDR3 DNA follows: TGTGCCAGCAGCCCCTCGGGCAGGGGGGTCGAGCAGTACTTC. Amino acids: CASSPSGRGVEQYF.

This clone was detected once. The rearrangement links TRBV28 to TRBJ1-5; possible D gene TRBD1, 5 bases. The CDR3 sequence is 16 residues long. Germline V CDR1 and CDR2: MDHEN, SYDVKM. Deletions cut 6 bases from V and 3 bases from J, with 18 bases between. The CDR3 DNA is TGTGCCAGCAGGTCAGGGCCCCGGGGGTCCAATCAGCCCCAGCATTTT. Encoded protein: CASRSGPRGSNQPQHF.

This chain links TRBV6-5 with TRBJ1-2; tentatively, D is TRBD1 (5 bases). This CDR3 is 14 amino acids long. Germline V gene sequence: CDR1 MNHEY, CDR2 SVGAGI. Trimming removed 4 bases at V and 3 bases at J, with 12 bases between. As DNA, the CDR3 is TGTGCCAGCAGTTGGGACCCCACCGACTATGGCTACACCTTC. It specifies CASSWDPTDYGYTF.